This TCR beta chain was found in a study of T cells after yellow fever vaccination. Across the whole study: Any fraction with a low cell number was prepared using SMART-Seq v4 Ultra Low Input. Study conclusions and caveats: Abundant clonotypes from the bulk population could contaminate FACS-sorted repertoires.

As for this clonotype: Its target is not known.

From the 5' RACE reads, TCRdb called clonotypes with MiXCR, one entry per CDR3 protein. Of 450,000 to 550,000 distinct CDR3 sequences in the sample, 19% were seen once. CDR1 is DFQATT and CDR2 is SNEGSKA in the germline V gene (reference sequence). This CDR3 is 12 amino acids long. The junction had 2 bases not matched to a gene; V was cut back by 8 bases and J by 1 base. V gene TRBV20-1 combines with J gene TRBJ2-3; 8 bases agree with TRBD1. The origin of this receptor is a man younger than 40 who received the YFV17D yellow fever vaccine. The starting material was PBMCs, obtained 15 days after the yellow fever booster vaccination. CDR3 DNA sequence: TGCAGTCCCAGGGGGCGCACAGATACGCAGTATTTT. It specifies CSPRGRTDTQYF.